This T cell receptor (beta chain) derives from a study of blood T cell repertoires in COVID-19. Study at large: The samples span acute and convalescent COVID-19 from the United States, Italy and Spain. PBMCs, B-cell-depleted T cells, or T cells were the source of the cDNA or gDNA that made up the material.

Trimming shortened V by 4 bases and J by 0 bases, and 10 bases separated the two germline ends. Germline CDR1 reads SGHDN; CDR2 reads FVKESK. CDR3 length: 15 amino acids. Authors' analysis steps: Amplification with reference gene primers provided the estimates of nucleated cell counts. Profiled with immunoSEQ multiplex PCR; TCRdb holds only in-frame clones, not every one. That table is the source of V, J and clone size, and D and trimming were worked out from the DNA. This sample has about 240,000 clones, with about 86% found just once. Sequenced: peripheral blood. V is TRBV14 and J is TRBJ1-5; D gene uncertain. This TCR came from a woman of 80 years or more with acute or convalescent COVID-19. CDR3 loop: CASSRGGYSNQPQHF. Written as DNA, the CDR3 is TGTGCCAGCAGCCGGGGAGGATATAGCAATCAGCCCCAGCATTTT.